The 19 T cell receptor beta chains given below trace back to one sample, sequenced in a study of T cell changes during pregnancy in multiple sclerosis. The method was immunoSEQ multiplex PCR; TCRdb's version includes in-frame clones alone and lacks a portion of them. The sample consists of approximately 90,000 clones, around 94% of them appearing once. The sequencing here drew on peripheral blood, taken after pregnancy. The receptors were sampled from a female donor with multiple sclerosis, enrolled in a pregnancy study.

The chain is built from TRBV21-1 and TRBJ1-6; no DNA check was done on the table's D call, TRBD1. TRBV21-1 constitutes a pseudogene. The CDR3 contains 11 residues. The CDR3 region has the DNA TGTGCCAGCAGAATGACAGATCCCCTCCACTTT. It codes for CASRMTDPLHF.

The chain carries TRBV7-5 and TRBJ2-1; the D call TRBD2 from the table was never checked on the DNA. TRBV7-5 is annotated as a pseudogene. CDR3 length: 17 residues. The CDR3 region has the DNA TGTGTCAGAAGCTTCAAGCGTCTCGGACTAGCGGGATATGAGCAGTTCTTC. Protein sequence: CVRSFKRLGLAGYEQFF.

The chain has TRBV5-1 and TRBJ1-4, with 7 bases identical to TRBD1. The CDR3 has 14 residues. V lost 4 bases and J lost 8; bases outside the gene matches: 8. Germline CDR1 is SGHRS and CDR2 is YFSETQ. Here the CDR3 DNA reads TGCGCCAGCAGCCCCGCGGGACAGCGGGAAAAACTGTTTTTT. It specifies CASSPAGQREKLFF.

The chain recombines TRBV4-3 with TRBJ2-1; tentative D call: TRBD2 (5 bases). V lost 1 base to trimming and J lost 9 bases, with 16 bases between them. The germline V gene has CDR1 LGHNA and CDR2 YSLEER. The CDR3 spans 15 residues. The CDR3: CASSQAVGGIVEQFF. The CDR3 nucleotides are TGCGCCAGCAGCCAAGCCGTAGGAGGAATCGTTGAGCAGTTCTTC.

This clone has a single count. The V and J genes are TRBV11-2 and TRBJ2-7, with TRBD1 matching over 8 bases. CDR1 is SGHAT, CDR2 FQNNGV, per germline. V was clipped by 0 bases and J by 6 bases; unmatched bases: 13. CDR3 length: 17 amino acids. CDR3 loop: CASSLDLFQDRVGEQYF. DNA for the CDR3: TGTGCCAGCAGCTTAGATCTATTTCAGGACAGGGTTGGCGAGCAGTACTTC.

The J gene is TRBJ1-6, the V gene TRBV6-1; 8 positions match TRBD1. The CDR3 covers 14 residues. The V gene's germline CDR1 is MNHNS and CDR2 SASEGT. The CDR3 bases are TGTGGTAGCCAGGGGGCGAGAGGAGATTCACCCCTCCACTTT. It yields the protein CGSQGARGDSPLHF.

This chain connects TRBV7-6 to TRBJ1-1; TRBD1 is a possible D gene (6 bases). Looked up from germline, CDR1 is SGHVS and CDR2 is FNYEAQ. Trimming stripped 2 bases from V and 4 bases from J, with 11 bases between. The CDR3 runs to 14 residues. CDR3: CASSLSGASTEAFF. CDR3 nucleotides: TGTGCCAGCAGCTTATCAGGGGCGAGCACTGAAGCTTTCTTT.

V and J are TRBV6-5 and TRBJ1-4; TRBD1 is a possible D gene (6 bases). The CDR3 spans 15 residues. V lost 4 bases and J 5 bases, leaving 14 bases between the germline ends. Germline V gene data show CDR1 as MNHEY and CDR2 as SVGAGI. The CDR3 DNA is TGTGCCAGCAGTTCCCCGGGGGGGGCGAATGAAAAACTGTTTTTT. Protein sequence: CASSSPGGANEKLFF.

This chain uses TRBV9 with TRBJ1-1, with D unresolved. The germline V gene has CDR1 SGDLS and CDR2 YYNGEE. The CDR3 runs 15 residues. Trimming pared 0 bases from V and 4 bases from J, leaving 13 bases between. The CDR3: CASSVASGYVTEAFF. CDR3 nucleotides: TGTGCCAGCAGCGTAGCCTCAGGTTATGTCACTGAAGCTTTCTTT.

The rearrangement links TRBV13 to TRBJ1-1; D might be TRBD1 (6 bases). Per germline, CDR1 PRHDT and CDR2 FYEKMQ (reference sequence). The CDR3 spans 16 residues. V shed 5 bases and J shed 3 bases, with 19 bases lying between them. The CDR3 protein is CASSAGVPGWDTEAFF. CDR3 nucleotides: TGTGCCAGCAGCGCAGGGGTCCCCGGGTGGGACACTGAAGCTTTCTTT.

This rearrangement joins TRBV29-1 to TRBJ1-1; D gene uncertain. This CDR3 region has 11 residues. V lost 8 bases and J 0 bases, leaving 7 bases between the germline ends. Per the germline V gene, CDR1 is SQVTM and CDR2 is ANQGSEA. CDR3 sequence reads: CSFRLNTEAFF. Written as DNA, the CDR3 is TGCAGCTTCCGTCTGAACACTGAAGCTTTCTTT.

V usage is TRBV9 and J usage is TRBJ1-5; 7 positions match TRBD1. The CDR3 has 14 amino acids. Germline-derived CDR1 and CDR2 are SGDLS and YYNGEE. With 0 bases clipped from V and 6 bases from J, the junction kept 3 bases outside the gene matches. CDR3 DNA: TGTGCCAGCAGCGTAGCGGCAGGGGGTCAGCCCCAGCATTTT. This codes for CASSVAAGGQPQHF.

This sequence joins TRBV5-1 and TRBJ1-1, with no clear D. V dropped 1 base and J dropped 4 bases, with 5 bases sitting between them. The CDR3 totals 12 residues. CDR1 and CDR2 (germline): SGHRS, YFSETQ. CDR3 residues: CASSLSGTEAFF. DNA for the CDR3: TGCGCCAGCAGCTTGTCCGGCACTGAAGCTTTCTTT.

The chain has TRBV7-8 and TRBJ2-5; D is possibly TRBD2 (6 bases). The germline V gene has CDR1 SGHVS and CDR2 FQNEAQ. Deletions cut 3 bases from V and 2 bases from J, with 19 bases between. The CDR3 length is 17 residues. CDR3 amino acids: CASSLEEFGTSQETQYF. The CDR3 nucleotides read TGTGCCAGCAGCTTGGAGGAGTTCGGGACTTCGCAAGAGACCCAGTACTTC.

The CDR3 sequence: CASSPDYNEQFF. The DNA of the CDR3 is TGCGCCAGCAGCCCAGACTACAATGAGCAGTTCTTC. The J gene is TRBJ2-1, the V gene TRBV5-1; the D is unclear. CDR1 SGHRS and CDR2 YFSETQ come from the germline V gene. V lost 4 bases, J lost 3 bases, and 5 bases lay in between. CDR3 size: 12 residues.

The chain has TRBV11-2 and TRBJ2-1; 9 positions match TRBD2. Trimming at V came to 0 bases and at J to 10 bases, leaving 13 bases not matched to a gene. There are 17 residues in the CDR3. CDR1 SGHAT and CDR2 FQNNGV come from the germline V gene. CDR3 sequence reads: CASSLDLVAGGPLEQFF. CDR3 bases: TGTGCCAGCAGCTTAGACCTCGTGGCGGGGGGGCCTTTAGAGCAGTTCTTC.

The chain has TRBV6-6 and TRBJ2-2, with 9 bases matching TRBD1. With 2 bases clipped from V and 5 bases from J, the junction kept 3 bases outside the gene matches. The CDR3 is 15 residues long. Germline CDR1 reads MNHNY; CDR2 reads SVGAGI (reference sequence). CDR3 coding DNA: TGTGCCAGCAGTTACCCTGGACAGGGGACCGGGGAGCTGTTTTTT. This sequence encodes CASSYPGQGTGELFF.

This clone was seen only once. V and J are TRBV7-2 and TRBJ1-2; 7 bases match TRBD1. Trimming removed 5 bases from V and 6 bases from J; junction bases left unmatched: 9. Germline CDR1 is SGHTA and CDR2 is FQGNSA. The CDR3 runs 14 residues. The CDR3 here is CASSTRQGGDGYTF. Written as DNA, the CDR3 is TGTGCCAGCAGCACCCGACAGGGAGGTGATGGCTACACCTTC. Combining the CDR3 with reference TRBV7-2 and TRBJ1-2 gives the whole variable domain GAGVSQSPSNKVTEKGKDVELRCDPISGHTALYWYRQSLGQGLEFLIYFQGNSAPDKSGLPSDRFSAERTGGSVSTLTIQRTQQEDSAVYLCASSTRQGGDGYTFGSGTRLTVV.

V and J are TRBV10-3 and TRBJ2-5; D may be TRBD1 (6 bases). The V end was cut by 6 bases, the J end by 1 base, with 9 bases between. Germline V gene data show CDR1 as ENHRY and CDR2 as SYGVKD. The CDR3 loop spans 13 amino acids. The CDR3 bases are TGTGCCATCAGGGACAGTGCCCAAGAGACCCAGTACTTC. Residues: CAIRDSAQETQYF.